This T cell receptor beta chain was captured by sequencing in a study of blood T cell repertoires in COVID-19. Study overall: From the United States, Italy and Spain came samples of acute and convalescent COVID-19. PBMCs, B-cell-depleted T cells, or T cells were the source of the cDNA or gDNA that made up the material.

The CDR3 totals 15 residues. V gave up 5 bases and J gave up 6 bases; unmatched junction bases: 9. Per the germline V gene, CDR1 is SGHTA and CDR2 is FQGNSA. Original methodology: Reference gene primer amplification gave nucleated cell count estimates. TCRdb keeps only in-frame clones here, not all; method: immunoSEQ multiplex PCR. V, J and clone size reflect that table, while D and trimming were determined from the DNA. This sample has tens of thousands of clones; about 73% occur once, and the top ten carry 35%. The chain combines TRBV7-2 with TRBJ1-5; 8 nucleotides align to TRBD1. The sample consisted of peripheral blood. The sequence came from a woman between 65 and 79 years old with acute or convalescent COVID-19. This CDR3 reads CASSQDRGSSQPQHF. DNA for the CDR3: TGTGCCAGCAGCCAAGACAGGGGTAGTAGTCAGCCCCAGCATTTT.